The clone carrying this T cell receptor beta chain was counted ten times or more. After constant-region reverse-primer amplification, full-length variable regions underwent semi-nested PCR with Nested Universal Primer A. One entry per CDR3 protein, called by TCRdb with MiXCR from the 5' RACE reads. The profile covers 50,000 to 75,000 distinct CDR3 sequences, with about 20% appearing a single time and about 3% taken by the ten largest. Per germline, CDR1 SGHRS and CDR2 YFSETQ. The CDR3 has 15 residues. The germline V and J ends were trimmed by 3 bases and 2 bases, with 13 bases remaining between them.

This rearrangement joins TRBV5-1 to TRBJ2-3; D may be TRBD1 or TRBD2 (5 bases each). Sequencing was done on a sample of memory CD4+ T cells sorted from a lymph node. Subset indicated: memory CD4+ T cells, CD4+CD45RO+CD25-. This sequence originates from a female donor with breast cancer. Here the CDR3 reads CASSWGSAHTDTQYF. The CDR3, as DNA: TGCGCCAGCAGCTGGGGGAGCGCCCACACAGATACGCAGTATTTT.